This is a list of T cell receptor beta chains from one sample in a study of T cell repertoires in cytomegalovirus infection. TCRdb passed the reads through MiXCR, listing each CDR3 protein once. The sample lists a few hundred thousand distinct CDR3 sequences, about 17% occurring once. Sequencing input: CD8+ T cells from PBMCs. Receptor source: a human donor in good health (CMV status not recorded). Some clones in this sample may be carry-over from other donors' samples. CDR3s include the opening cysteine and the closing phenylalanine or tryptophan. Each record gives: V gene, J gene, D gene, clone size, CDR3 DNA, CDR3 protein. D genes are given only for firm matches. The size field is filled for only some rows; it gives once, few, many or a size class.

v_gene: TRBV3-1; j_gene: TRBJ1-3; d_gene: TRBD1; abundance: .; CDR3nt: TGTGCCAGCAGCCAATGGGACGAACAGGGGTTTGGAAACACCATATATTTT; CDR3aa: CASSQWDEQGFGNTIYF
v_gene: TRBV3-1; j_gene: TRBJ2-7; d_gene: TRBD1; abundance: few; CDR3nt: TGTGCCAGCAGCCCAGAACAGGGGGTCTACGAGCAGTACTTC; CDR3aa: CASSPEQGVYEQYF
v_gene: TRBV5-1; j_gene: TRBJ2-2; d_gene: .; abundance: .; CDR3nt: TGCGCCAGCAGCGTCCCACTAGCCGAAAACACCGGGGAGCTGTTTTTT; CDR3aa: CASSVPLAENTGELFF
v_gene: TRBV27; j_gene: TRBJ1-5; d_gene: .; abundance: many; CDR3nt: TGTGCCAGCAGCCCCGGTCGACAGACTAATCAGCCCCAGCATTTT; CDR3aa: CASSPGRQTNQPQHF
v_gene: TRBV7-6; j_gene: TRBJ2-4; d_gene: TRBD2; abundance: .; CDR3nt: TGTGCCAGCAGCTCCCTCCGGGGGGGGGAAAAAAACATTCAGTACTTC; CDR3aa: CASSSLRGGEKNIQYF
v_gene: TRBV7-6; j_gene: TRBJ2-5; d_gene: TRBD2; abundance: many; CDR3nt: TGTGCCAGCAGCTTAGTCGGGGGGATCCAAGAGACCCAGTACTTC; CDR3aa: CASSLVGGIQETQYF
v_gene: TRBV19; j_gene: TRBJ2-7; d_gene: .; abundance: few; CDR3nt: TGTGCCAGTAGTACAAAAGTTGGGACTCCTGGAACCAGATCCTACGAGCAGTACTTC; CDR3aa: CASSTKVGTPGTRSYEQYF
v_gene: TRBV28; j_gene: TRBJ2-2; d_gene: .; abundance: many; CDR3nt: TGTGCCAGCGGCGGGACGTTATTGCGGGAGCTGTTTTTT; CDR3aa: CASGGTLLRELFF
v_gene: TRBV7-8; j_gene: TRBJ2-5; d_gene: .; abundance: many; CDR3nt: TGTGCCAGCAGCCCTCCTGGGGCGCCGGATCAAGAGACCCAGTACTTC; CDR3aa: CASSPPGAPDQETQYF
v_gene: TRBV7-9; j_gene: TRBJ1-2; d_gene: TRBD1; abundance: many; CDR3nt: TGTGCCAGCAGCCTGGGGACAGAAACGATCAAAGTGGATGGCTACACCTTC; CDR3aa: CASSLGTETIKVDGYTF
v_gene: TRBV6-5; j_gene: TRBJ1-5; d_gene: .; abundance: .; CDR3nt: TGTGCCAGCAGTTACTCGGTCAATCAGCCCCAGCATTTT; CDR3aa: CASSYSVNQPQHF
v_gene: TRBV5-1; j_gene: TRBJ2-1; d_gene: .; abundance: .; CDR3nt: TGCGCCAGCAGCCCCGATGCCCCCAATGAGCAGTTCTTC; CDR3aa: CASSPDAPNEQFF
v_gene: TRBV5-1; j_gene: TRBJ2-7; d_gene: TRBD1; abundance: .; CDR3nt: TGCGCCAGCAGTCAAGACGGGACAGGGTACTACGAGCAGTACTTC; CDR3aa: CASSQDGTGYYEQYF
v_gene: TRBV7-2; j_gene: TRBJ2-3; d_gene: TRBD1; abundance: .; CDR3nt: TGTGCCAGCAGTCGACAGGGATTTACGCAGTATTTT; CDR3aa: CASSRQGFTQYF
v_gene: TRBV4-1; j_gene: TRBJ2-2; d_gene: .; abundance: many; CDR3nt: TGCGCCAGCAGCCCATCTACTTTCGGACCCGGGGAGCTGTTTTTT; CDR3aa: CASSPSTFGPGELFF
v_gene: TRBV19; j_gene: TRBJ1-2; d_gene: .; abundance: .; CDR3nt: TGTGCCAGTAGGAGTGAAACCGGGACGCAGGGCTATGGCTACACCTTC; CDR3aa: CASRSETGTQGYGYTF
v_gene: TRBV11-3; j_gene: TRBJ2-7; d_gene: .; abundance: .; CDR3nt: TGTGCCAGCAGCTTAGATCAACGAGACTACGAGCAGTACTTC; CDR3aa: CASSLDQRDYEQYF
v_gene: TRBV28; j_gene: TRBJ2-4; d_gene: .; abundance: few; CDR3nt: TGTGCCAGCAGTTTCGGGTCCTGGTTAGTAACAGCCAAAAACATTCAGTACTTC; CDR3aa: CASSFGSWLVTAKNIQYF
v_gene: TRBV18; j_gene: TRBJ1-2; d_gene: .; abundance: .; CDR3nt: TGTGCCAGCTCACCACGGGCGCAGGGAAGTGACAATGGCTACACCTTC; CDR3aa: CASSPRAQGSDNGYTF
v_gene: TRBV6-1; j_gene: TRBJ1-1; d_gene: .; abundance: many; CDR3nt: TGTGCCAGCAGCCGCCTCTGGACCGACACTGAAGCTTTCTTT; CDR3aa: CASSRLWTDTEAFF